This TCR beta chain was sequenced in a study of T cells in Graves' hyperthyroidism and ophthalmopathy. Clinical symptoms, serum thyroxine, TRAb, thyroid ultrasound and orbital computed tomography informed diagnoses. Isolation of PBMCs was performed on 8 to 10 ml fresh peripheral blood. The V end lost 11 bases, the J end lost 2 bases, and 10 bases lay between the germline ends. From germline, CDR1 is MNHEY and CDR2 SMNVEV (reference sequence). The CDR3 is made up of 11 amino acids. Amplification of TCR beta CDR3 regions used RNA as the template. A first-round RT-PCR of the TCR CDR3 used the HTBI primer set. One entry per CDR3 protein, called by TCRdb with MiXCR from the multiplex PCR reads. Altogether fewer than 550,000 distinct CDR3 sequences are present, about 24% being singletons, with the ten largest covering over 9%. Remarks on this clonotype: What it recognizes is unknown.

Study-wide results and caveats: Ophthalmopathy prediction by the model preceded onset by a median roughly 6 months. Most expanded thyroid clonotypes above 0.001 also appeared in blood.

Material for sequencing was blood. The sequence came from a woman aged 25 to 39 with Graves' ophthalmopathy. The chain carries TRBV27 and TRBJ2-7; D uncertain. The CDR3 DNA sequence: TGTGCCGCCTCGATAGCCTACGAGCAGTACTTC. This codes for CAASIAYEQYF.